This T cell receptor beta chain was profiled in a study of shared clonotypes between healthy human individuals (TCRdb year 2020). A note on the overall study: The cohort comprised a couple of women and a few men aged 18 to 49 years. For each donor, three plates each were used for CD4 naive and CD4 memory, two plates were used for CD8 naive, and one plate was used for CD8 memory. To increase sequencing depth and limit assay-specific biases, TCR repertoire library preparation and sequencing were carried out by different laboratories using diverse techniques. Leukapheresis yielded between about 0.9 and 9 billion PBMCs per donor. To estimate repertoire size and how much clonotype sharing occurs between individuals, the study deeply sequenced the blood TCR repertoires of five healthy adults.

TCR CDR3 regions were amplified from genomic DNA by multiplex PCR using the deep immunoSEQ assay. Extracted genomic DNA from each cell subset was distributed evenly across all wells of several immunoSEQ 96-well plates, and each plate was treated as a replicate. For sorted subsets, 200 to 250 ng of genomic DNA, equivalent to 30,000 or so T cell genomes, went into each replicate PCR. Purified libraries were measured with a Qubit 3.0 fluorometer, size-checked on a Bioanalyzer 2100, and measured again with the KAPA Library Quantification kit. Every immunoSEQ 96-well plate was sequenced on a dedicated single-read 150-cycle Illumina NextSeq 550 flow cell. In the source study's methods: Because only junctional sequences without quality scores were contained in the immunoSEQ output, filtering matching that applied to full-length reads could not be performed. Sequences were annotated with PyIR, a Python wrapper for IgBLAST v1.9, and V/J genes and CDR3 were assigned using IMGT germline references. Reads were removed for weak V/J assignments (E-value above 1e-6), missing CDR3, stop codons, out-of-frame junctions, or ambiguous translated residues. V3J clonotypes were defined as sequences sharing the same inferred V gene, J gene, and CDR3 amino acid sequence. To compute the percentage overlap between repertoires, the number of shared unique clonotypes was divided by the size of the smaller repertoire. Richness of each repertoire was evaluated using RTK rarefaction, the Chao1 estimator, and Recon v2.1 estimates of unobserved clonotypes. OLGA was used to compute generation probabilities for all TCRbeta clonotypes that the gDNA method yielded from a handful of donors. Drawn from immuneACCESS, this table holds only the in-frame rearrangements with V and J called that TCRdb kept. Clones are partly lost; checked studies trace under half to an unresolved V gene and leave the rest unexplained. V and J calls and clone size follow that table, whereas D and trimming were derived from the DNA. Here the sample has about 2.1 million clones; under 95% occur a single time. More than 1.5% of the sample belongs to the ten largest clones.

For the CD8 naive samples, CD45RO-negative cells were positively selected for CCR7, yielding a CD45RA+CCR7+ population from which TemRA cells were excluded. The donors were healthy, HIV-negative adults who had no recently reported acute infections or vaccinations. Every donor was a Caucasian adult living in Nashville, Tennessee, USA. Blood was obtained by leukapheresis, after which PBMCs were separated by Ficoll-Histopaque density gradient centrifugation and cryopreserved in liquid nitrogen vapor phase. Analytical flow cytometry was used to check the purity and quantity of every magnetically sorted T cell population. Genomic DNA was isolated from every sorted fraction and measured by UV absorbance on a Nanodrop 2000c. Study-wide conclusions, independent of this receptor: Compared with non-shared clonotypes, clonotypes shared by all four sorted-subset donors had higher generation probabilities. When several donors were compared, the shared fraction of clonotypes was roughly 4.8% for naive CD4, more than 3% for naive CD8, roughly 2.5% for memory CD4, and around 0.37% for memory CD8. Sampling was restricted to blood, and TCR repertoires in tissues likely differ from the TCR repertoires found in blood. The small number of donors limited the genetic and exposure-history diversity represented. Even with the large sequencing depth, rarefaction of the sorted-subset datasets indicated that sequencing was incomplete. Larger estimated clonotype richness was generally found for naive subsets than for memory subsets. Pairwise subsampling indicated that sequencing depth was expected to affect the degree of clonotype sharing among donors.

As for this clone: The target of this receptor is not known. Base quality data are lacking; no much larger clone is found one base away.

The CDR3 covers 15 residues, taking in both the cysteine and the phenylalanine. Only the CDR3 DNA is retained, 45 bases long and in frame from the first base. After removal of 4 bases from V and 2 bases from J, the junction retains 5 bases not matched to a gene. CDR1 and CDR2 are read off the germline V gene as SGHVS and FQNEAQ. The rearranged chain carries TRBV7-8 and TRBJ2-5; 9 nucleotides in the junction match TRBD1. Sequencing input: naive CD8+ T cells from PBMCs. According to the study, the label for this sample's cell subset or site signals: CD45RA+CCR7+. This TCR derives from a man younger than 35 in good health. Some clones in this sample may be carry-over from other donors' samples. At the DNA level, the sequence is TGTGCCAGCAGCTCCCCGGACAGGGGACAAGAGACCCAGTACTTC. Translated, it reads CASSSPDRGQETQYF.